The source of this TCR beta chain is a study of beta chain features in type 1 diabetes. J was trimmed by 6 bases and V by 0 bases; bases with no gene match: 2. From germline, CDR1 is SGHRS and CDR2 YFSETQ. There are 15 residues in the CDR3. The investigators reverse transcribed all of the isolated RNA, so they sequenced expressed TCRB transcripts. The protocol was immunoSEQ multiplex PCR, while the TCRdb copy is restricted to in-frame clones and leaves out a portion. The table lists some 240,000 clones, more than 15% of them singletons. Study outcomes and limitations: Sequencing of cDNA might inflate the share of cells that strongly express TCR. Although PCR might favor shorter templates, it would do so equally in patients and controls. Type 1 diabetes patients showed fewer insertions and more deletions at VDJ junctions. Type 1 diabetes patients had TCRB CDR3s that were shorter (moderately but significantly so) in all four CD4+ subsets.

This clone was found a few times. Its antigen is not identified. Averaging around 110 mL, one heparinised blood draw came from each individual donor. The sequenced sample was naive CD4+ T cells from blood. The chain links TRBV5-1 to TRBJ2-1; 11 bases fit TRBD2. The receptor comes from a man younger than 40 with type 1 diabetes. The CDR3 is CASSLETSGTNEQFF. For the CDR3, the DNA is TGCGCCAGCAGCTTGGAGACTAGCGGGACCAATGAGCAGTTCTTC. Full variable domain (remainder filled in from reference TRBV5-1 and TRBJ2-1): KAGVTQTPRYLIKTRGQQVTLSCSPISGHRSVSWYQQTPGQGLQFLFEYFSETQRNKGNFPGRFSGRQFSNSRSEMNVSTLELGDSALYLCASSLETSGTNEQFFGPGTRLTVL.